The 23 T cell receptor beta chains reported below all come from one sample, sequenced in a study of T-cell memory formation after mild COVID-19. TCRdb independently ran MiXCR on the 5' RACE reads; one entry per CDR3 protein. The sample lists roughly 510,000 distinct CDR3 sequences; 17% were seen once. Sequencing input: PBMCs or a T cell subset sorted from them (not recorded which). These receptors originate from an adult woman who had mild COVID-19 (a few samples of this study predate the infection). Cell type and time point are not known.

The V call is TRBV29-1, the J call TRBJ2-1; TRBD1 matches 7 bases. This CDR3 contains 13 residues. Germline V gives CDR1 SQVTM, CDR2 ANQGSEA. Trimming took 4 bases from V and 7 from J; bases not matched to a gene: 7. The CDR3 loop reads CSVGQGGRNEQFF. The DNA of the CDR3 is TGCAGCGTTGGACAGGGTGGCCGTAATGAGCAGTTCTTC.

This clonotype has a handful of counts. The gene calls are TRBV5-1 and TRBJ2-7; no firm D call. Trimming stripped 7 bases from V and 1 base from J, with 9 bases between. CDR1 is SGHRS and CDR2 is YFSETQ in the germline V gene. This CDR3 comprises 12 residues. CDR3 nucleotides: TGCGCCAGCCGAACAGAATCCTACGAGCAGTACTTC. Translating it yields CASRTESYEQYF. The full variable domain, in which reference TRBV5-1 and TRBJ2-7 provide the parts outside the CDR3, is KAGVTQTPRYLIKTRGQQVTLSCSPISGHRSVSWYQQTPGQGLQFLFEYFSETQRNKGNFPGRFSGRQFSNSRSEMNVSTLELGDSALYLCASRTESYEQYFGPGTRLTVT.

This chain joins TRBV20-1 and TRBJ2-1, with no clear D. Germline V lookup: CDR1 DFQATT, CDR2 SNEGSKA (reference sequence). The CDR3 extends over 15 amino acids. V was shortened by 2 bases and J by 3 bases, with 14 bases between the two germline ends. CDR3 coding DNA: TGCAGTGCTAGATCTAGTGGTTCGCACTACAATGAGCAGTTCTTC. Translating gives CSARSSGSHYNEQFF.

The rearrangement links TRBV5-4 to TRBJ2-5; D may correspond to TRBD1 or TRBD2 (6 bases each). The V gene lost 6 bases and the J gene lost 7 bases, with 19 bases spanning the gap. CDR3 size: 14 residues. Per the germline V gene, CDR1 is SGHNT and CDR2 is YYREEE (reference sequence). DNA for the CDR3: TGTGCCAGCAAGGGGGACTCATTATACGGGACCCAGTACTTC. Amino acids: CASKGDSLYGTQYF. The full variable domain, with the rest looked up from reference TRBV5-4 and TRBJ2-5, is ETGVTQSPTHLIKTRGQQVTLRCSSQSGHNTVSWYQQALGQGPQFIFQYYREEENGRGNFPPRFSGLQFPNYSSELNVNALELDDSALYLCASKGDSLYGTQYFGPGTRLLVL.

J is TRBJ2-7 and V is TRBV4-3; D ambiguous. CDR1 is LGHNA, CDR2 YSLEER, per germline. V was pared by 0 bases and J by 2 bases, with 14 bases between. The CDR3 totals 16 residues. The CDR3 loop is CASSQDRAGGAYEQYF. The CDR3 DNA follows: TGCGCCAGCAGCCAAGATCGAGCTGGTGGCGCCTACGAGCAGTACTTC.

The chain joins TRBV20-1 to TRBJ2-1; D is ambiguous. Germline V CDR1 and CDR2: DFQATT, SNEGSKA (reference sequence). The CDR3 has 14 amino acids. V lost 3 bases and J 1 base, leaving 10 bases between the germline ends. CDR3 in DNA: TGCAGTGCTAGGAGTACGGGTTCCTACAATGAGCAGTTCTTC. Amino acids: CSARSTGSYNEQFF.

The genes are TRBV5-6 and TRBJ1-5; 9 bases line up with TRBD1. The CDR3 extends over 14 amino acids. The germline V gene has CDR1 SGHDT and CDR2 YYEEEE. V was clipped by 6 bases and J by 4 bases; unmatched bases: 5. The CDR3, as DNA: TGTGCCAGCAAAAGACAGGGGGTAAATCAGCCCCAGCATTTT. Translating gives CASKRQGVNQPQHF.

The rearrangement joins TRBV20-1 to TRBJ2-1; the match to TRBD2 covers 10 bases. Germline V gives CDR1 DFQATT, CDR2 SNEGSKA (reference sequence). Trimming cost V 0 bases and J 4 bases; bases outside gene matches: 9. This CDR3 is 17 amino acids long. This CDR3 reads CSARDGASGGHYNEQFF. The CDR3, as DNA: TGCAGTGCTAGAGATGGGGCTAGCGGGGGCCATTACAATGAGCAGTTCTTC.

This clonotype was recorded a few times. The V call is TRBV6-5, the J call TRBJ2-3, with 8 bases matching TRBD2. V shed 8 bases, J shed 2 bases, and the junction held 12 bases outside the gene matches. Germline V gene lookup returns CDR1 MNHEY and CDR2 SVGAGI. The CDR3 totals 16 residues. The DNA of the CDR3 is TGTGCCAGCGGGGCTAGCGGGTCATACCACACAGATACGCAGTATTTT. It encodes CASGASGSYHTDTQYF.

This clonotype was counted only a few times. This chain links TRBV9 with TRBJ2-2; D is possibly TRBD1 (6 bases). This CDR3 has 17 residues. Germline lookup yields CDR1 SGDLS and CDR2 YYNGEE. V shed 3 bases and J shed 2 bases, with 17 bases lying between them. CDR3 DNA: TGTGCCAGCAGCGCGCGCCCCGGGACACTAAACACCGGGGAGCTGTTTTTT. Its translation is CASSARPGTLNTGELFF.

This clonotype was observed a few times. This chain links TRBV11-2 with TRBJ2-7; no firm D call. CDR3 length equals 16 residues. The germline gives CDR1 SGHAT, CDR2 FQNNGV. Trimming removed 5 bases from V and 2 bases from J, with 19 bases in between. The CDR3 nucleotides are TGTGCCAGCAGCCTCCGAATTAGTACCGAGCCCTACGAGCAGTACTTC. This encodes CASSLRISTEPYEQYF.

CDR3 sequence: CASSPGEDSAFF. In DNA, the CDR3 is TGTGCCAGCAGTCCCGGGGAGGACAGCGCTTTCTTT. The V and J genes are TRBV12-3 or TRBV12-4 and TRBJ1-1, with D possibly matching TRBD1 (6 bases). The CDR3 spans 12 residues. Trimming took off 5 bases at V and 11 bases at J, with 15 bases between the two ends.

This clonotype has at least ten counts. The genes are TRBV11-2 and TRBJ2-4, with D maybe TRBD2 (6 bases). Per the germline V gene, CDR1 is SGHAT and CDR2 is FQNNGV. Trimming removed 5 bases from V and 0 bases from J, with 17 bases in between. There are 17 residues in the CDR3. The CDR3 is CASSPRGGDIAKNIQYF. CDR3 bases: TGTGCCAGCAGCCCCCGAGGCGGGGATATAGCCAAAAACATTCAGTACTTC.

This clonotype was recorded a few times. V and J are TRBV20-1 and TRBJ1-1, with D hard to call. CDR1 DFQATT and CDR2 SNEGSKA come from the germline V gene (reference sequence). V lost 2 bases and J lost 0, with 10 bases in between. There are 14 residues in the CDR3. The CDR3 is CSARRQVMNTEAFF. Here the CDR3 DNA reads TGCAGTGCTAGAAGGCAGGTCATGAACACTGAAGCTTTCTTT.

This rearrangement joins TRBV15 to TRBJ2-5, with 8 nucleotides matching TRBD2. V trimming: 0 bases; J trimming: 2 bases; junction bases outside the gene matches: 2. Germline V gene data show CDR1 as LNHNV and CDR2 as YYDKDF (reference sequence). The CDR3 is made up of 15 amino acids. The chain's CDR3 is CATSRDTSGQETQYF. CDR3 bases: TGTGCCACCAGCAGAGATACTAGCGGACAAGAGACCCAGTACTTC.

This clonotype was seen repeatedly, ten times or more. The chain links TRBV5-4 to TRBJ2-2, with D tentatively TRBD2 (5 bases). The CDR3 is 16 amino acids. V was shortened by 4 bases and J by 4 bases, with 17 bases between the two germline ends. Germline V CDR1 and CDR2: SGHNT, YYREEE (reference sequence). CDR3 bases: TGTGCCAGCAGCGAGGACTCGAATAGACCCACCGGGGAGCTGTTTTTT. Amino acids: CASSEDSNRPTGELFF.

This clonotype was counted between two and nine times. The gene calls are TRBV4-3 and TRBJ2-1; 7 bases align to TRBD1. After removal of 7 bases from V and 7 bases from J, the junction contained 10 bases not matched to a gene. CDR1 is LGHNA and CDR2 is YSLEER in the germline V gene. This CDR3 is built from 14 residues. The CDR3 here is CASTRGGGRNEQFF. The CDR3 DNA sequence: TGCGCCAGCACCCGAGGGGGCGGTCGGAATGAGCAGTTCTTC.

This clonotype was detected a few times. The rearrangement uses TRBV20-1 and TRBJ2-3, with D possibly TRBD2 on 6 matching bases. The CDR3 loop spans 15 amino acids. With 5 bases removed from V and 0 bases from J, the gap between germline ends came to 15 bases. From germline, CDR1 is DFQATT and CDR2 SNEGSKA (reference sequence). In DNA, the CDR3 is TGCAGTGCTGTGGGCGGGACGACTAGCACAGATACGCAGTATTTT. Its protein product is CSAVGGTTSTDTQYF.

In its sample, this clonotype was seen a few times. The chain couples TRBV7-8 to TRBJ2-1; 9 bases agree with TRBD2. The length of the CDR3 is 16 residues. Looked up from germline, CDR1 is SGHVS and CDR2 is FQNEAQ. Losses at the gene ends were 0 bases for V and 8 bases for J; bases not matched to a gene: 8. CDR3 sequence: CASSLALAGGPHEQFF. CDR3 coding DNA: TGTGCCAGCAGCTTAGCGTTGGCGGGAGGGCCTCATGAGCAGTTCTTC. Full variable domain (remainder filled in from reference TRBV7-8 and TRBJ2-1): GAGVSQSPRYKVAKRGQDVALRCDPISGHVSLFWYQQALGQGPEFLTYFQNEAQLDKSGLPSDRFFAERPEGSVSTLKIQRTQQEDSAVYLCASSLALAGGPHEQFFGPGTRLTVL.

Many counts were recorded for this clonotype. The rearrangement links TRBV7-3 to TRBJ2-1, with TRBD2 identical over 12 bases. Germline assignment: CDR1 SGHTA and CDR2 FQGTGA. V shed 4 bases, J shed 4 bases, and the junction held 8 bases outside the gene matches. CDR3 length: 17 residues. The CDR3 region is CASSSYGTSGPYNEQFF. CDR3 sequence (DNA): TGTGCCAGCAGCTCCTACGGGACTAGCGGGCCGTACAATGAGCAGTTCTTC.

The rearrangement uses TRBV5-8 and TRBJ1-5; D may be TRBD1 (6 bases). Germline values: CDR1 SGHTS, CDR2 YDEGEE. This CDR3 has 16 residues. Trimming cost V 4 bases and J 4 bases, with 18 bases left between them. CDR3 residues: CASSLPWGAGNQPQHF. The CDR3 DNA reads as TGTGCCAGCAGCCTACCCTGGGGGGCGGGAAATCAGCCCCAGCATTTT.

The chain links TRBV18 to TRBJ2-5; tentatively, D is TRBD1 (5 bases). The germline gives CDR1 KGHSH, CDR2 LQKENI. The CDR3 spans 13 residues. Trimming took 1 base from V and 5 from J, leaving 8 bases between them. The CDR3 here is CASSPLQAETQYF. For the CDR3, the DNA is TGTGCCAGCTCACCACTACAGGCCGAGACCCAGTACTTC.

In this sample, this clonotype turned up a few times. The genes are TRBV7-3 and TRBJ2-7, with D maybe TRBD1 (6 bases). The V and J ends lost 4 bases and 4 bases respectively, with 14 bases between them. CDR1 is SGHTA and CDR2 is FQGTGA in the germline V gene. The CDR3 contains 14 residues. The CDR3 nucleotides read TGTGCCAGCAGCTCCAGGGGTCCTGGTTACGAGCAGTACTTC. Its protein product is CASSSRGPGYEQYF. The variable domain in full, completed from reference TRBV7-3 and TRBJ2-7, reads GAGVSQTPSNKVTEKGKYVELRCDPISGHTALYWYRQSLGQGPEFLIYFQGTGAADDSGLPNDRFFAVRPEGSVSTLKIQRTERGDSAVYLCASSSRGPGYEQYFGPGTRLTVT.